This is a list of T cell receptor beta chains from one sample in a study of T cell responses to AZD1222 COVID-19 vaccine. The data were produced by immunoSEQ multiplex PCR, yet TCRdb's version contains in-frame clones alone and is incomplete. The sample lists approximately 97,000 clones, around 87% occurring once. The specimen comprised peripheral blood, sampled on day 0 of AZD1222 vaccination. All receptors come from an adult in good health. Each CDR3 is given without its conserved first and last residue. The order of the fields is clone size, V gene, CDR3 protein. For some rows the clone size is stated as once, few or many, or as a class when expanded; others skip it.

NA,TRBV15,ATSRDRQGNTETQY
few,TRBV19,ASSPRGRKDQPQH
NA,TRBV19,ASSIGNTGELF
NA,TRBV6-5,ASRTGTGAGELF
NA,TRBV19,ASSIEGSPLH
NA,TRBV20-1,SASPLNSGSYNSPLH
NA,TRBV4-3,ASSQHRASPLH
NA,TRBV19,ASSKGTGGVGTEAF
NA,TRBV19,ASSTPGTGGNQPQH
NA,TRBV9,ASSVSPTPYEQY
NA,TRBV28,ASRQVGERRPYEQY
NA,TRBV15,ATSRTGASNQPQH
NA,TRBV5-1,ASSSGPPGEKLF
NA,TRBV5-4,ASSYSGSSYNEQF
few,TRBV7-9,ASSLGRGLETQY
NA,TRBV23-1,ASPLGVGSTDTQY
NA,TRBV7-8,ASSFLTSGTDTQY
NA,TRBV12-3/TRBV12-4,ASRQNTGELF
once,TRBV5-1,ASSLGAVINEQF
once,TRBV2,ASSVSGISNQPQH
NA,TRBV27,ASRTGLLNTGELF
NA,TRBV12-3/TRBV12-4,ASSRTGGQPQH
NA,TRBV25-1,ASTAGFKQY
NA,TRBV23-1,ASTLTGGAGSNEQF
NA,TRBV5-6,ASSGRGGGFDTEAF
NA,TRBV30,AWSADTTDTQY
NA,TRBV19,ASSTRGPQH
NA,TRBV28,ASRGSPGLRQF
NA,TRBV2,ASSASGETQY
NA,TRBV6-1,ASSEDRGIDEQY
NA,TRBV7-2,ASSFFPAGGLYEQY
NA,TRBV7-2,ASSLSTGELF
NA,TRBV25-1,ASSEARGIQETQY
NA,TRBV7-3,ASSPRGTSRWETQY
NA,TRBV6-5,ASSYGASGGSYEQY
NA,TRBV2,ASTGGQGVDTQY
NA,TRBV6-5,ASSYTRAGGGEQY
NA,TRBV19,ASSIGLLNTEAF
NA,TRBV18,ASSPTSNTEAF
NA,TRBV7-3,ASSDTGAGELF
NA,TRBV21-1,ASAKLRDRARGGTGELF
NA,TRBV11-2,ASSLEGHGSPLH
NA,TRBV27,ASRERDQSNQPQH
NA,TRBV11-2,ASSLRGGVGYT
NA,TRBV28,ASSSLGQGNTEAF
NA,TRBV7-2,ASSSALAGAHGETQY
NA,TRBV2,ASRDPVLDHNEQF
NA,TRBV27,ASSQSGSYGYT
NA,TRBV6-5,ASRTGQGSNQPQH
once,TRBV6-5,ASSYSQGRNTEAF
NA,TRBV27,ASSSTGGEQY
NA,TRBV7-2,ASSLDSFNYGYT
NA,TRBV7-2,ASSLGGRYSNQPQH
NA,TRBV5-1,ASSLKDRNTEAF
NA,TRBV7-8,ASSIGQFTGELF
NA,TRBV7-2,ASSSDRGIGPQH
once,TRBV28,ASSSPPSSWEQF
once,TRBV15,ATSLPVNTGELF